This T cell receptor beta chain was retrieved from a study of response to subunit inactivated influenza vaccine. Study-level findings and limits: With each seasonal influenza vaccination, the authors suggested, few new T cells are recruited.

This clonotype was counted only a few times. Its antigen is as yet unknown. MiXCR was run by TCRdb on the RT-PCR reads, yielding one entry per CDR3 protein. The sample has approximately 570,000 distinct CDR3 sequences, approximately 7.6% seen once. V was shortened by 6 bases and J by 6 bases, with 12 bases between the two germline ends. This CDR3 has 13 residues. Germline loops: CDR1 LNHDA, CDR2 SQIVND (reference sequence). The genes are TRBV19 and TRBJ2-1; tentatively, D is TRBD2 (5 bases). The receptor's source is a man aged 50 to 75 who received an inactivated influenza vaccine. Sequenced material: PBMCs from blood, taken less than 30 months after vaccination. CDR3 amino acids: CASSTLAGNEQFF. As DNA, the CDR3 is TGTGCCAGTAGCACCTTGGCGGGCAATGAGCAGTTCTTC.